The 27 T cell receptor beta chains in this list originate from one sample, sequenced in a study of CD8 T cells in ankylosing spondylitis. Study-wide results and limits: For ankylosing spondylitis blood, a TCR beta motif of about 8 highly homologous variants appeared characteristic.

TCRdb reanalysed the 5' RACE reads using MiXCR and keeps one entry per CDR3 protein. This sample has some 400,000 distinct CDR3 sequences; about a fifth occur once, and the top ten carry roughly 16%. Their recognized antigens are unknown. Sequencing was performed on blood, either unsorted or a sorted T cell fraction (not recorded which). The receptors shown here come from a male donor with ankylosing spondylitis.

This clonotype was counted a few times. The chain has TRBV20-1 and TRBJ1-5; D is unclear. The CDR3 totals 13 residues. Germline V gene data show CDR1 as DFQATT and CDR2 as SNEGSKA (reference sequence). The ends were cut back, 6 bases at V and 3 bases at J, with 12 bases in the middle. The CDR3 protein is CSAGGGHNQPQHF. Written as DNA, the CDR3 is TGCAGTGCGGGAGGTGGGCACAATCAGCCCCAGCATTTT.

This clonotype was counted a few times. This chain uses TRBV28 with TRBJ2-1; TRBD1 matches at 10 bases. The CDR3 loop spans 16 amino acids. After removal of 2 bases from V and 9 bases from J, the junction contained 10 bases not matched to a gene. Germline loops: CDR1 MDHEN, CDR2 SYDVKM. This chain's CDR3 is CASSLPDRGRVGEQFF. The CDR3 nucleotides read TGTGCCAGCAGTTTACCCGACAGGGGGCGGGTTGGTGAGCAGTTCTTC.

This clonotype was seen only a few times. This chain links TRBV7-9 with TRBJ2-5; D tentatively fits TRBD1 or TRBD2 (5 bases each). Trimming shortened V by 5 bases and J by 5 bases, and 12 bases separated the two germline ends. This CDR3 comprises 13 residues. CDR1 is SEHNR and CDR2 is FQNEAQ in the germline V gene (reference sequence). In DNA, the CDR3 is TGTGCCAGCAGCCCCGGGGACCCGGAGACCCAGTACTTC. Translating it yields CASSPGDPETQYF.

The CDR3 DNA follows: TGTGCCAGCAGCTCCTGGACGGGAAAACTGTTTTTT. As protein: CASSSWTGKLFF. The gene calls are TRBV7-9 and TRBJ1-4; D is ambiguous. This CDR3 comprises 12 residues. CDR1 and CDR2 from the germline V gene are SEHNR and FQNEAQ (reference sequence). Trimming left V 4 bases short and J 10 bases short, with 10 bases between.

In its sample, this clonotype was seen many times. This chain uses TRBV29-1 with TRBJ1-4; 8 nucleotides agree with TRBD1. Germline V gene lookup returns CDR1 SQVTM and CDR2 ANQGSEA. This CDR3 has 12 residues. Unmatched junction bases numbered 3, after V lost 4 bases and J lost 8 bases. Here the CDR3 reads CSVGQGNEKLFF. The CDR3 DNA reads as TGCAGCGTTGGACAGGGGAACGAAAAACTGTTTTTT. Drawing the rest from reference TRBV29-1 and TRBJ1-4, the complete variable domain is SAVISQKPSRDICQRGTSLTIQCQVDSQVTMMFWYRQQPGQSLTLIATANQGSEATYESGFVIDKFPISRPNLTFSTLTVSNMSPEDSSIYLCSVGQGNEKLFFGSGTQLSVL.

The sample holds a few counts of this clonotype. J is TRBJ2-5 and V is TRBV12-5; TRBD2 is a possible D gene (6 bases). Germline CDR1 reads LGHNT; CDR2 reads FRNRAP. V lost 1 base, J lost 6 bases, and 9 bases lay in between. This CDR3 is built from 13 residues. The CDR3 region has the DNA TGTGCTAGTGGTTTGGGGCGGGACCAGACCCAGTACTTC. As protein: CASGLGRDQTQYF.

V is TRBV27 and J is TRBJ2-5; 7 bases align to TRBD2. CDR1 is MNHEY, CDR2 SMNVEV, per germline (reference sequence). The CDR3 spans 13 residues. V trimming: 5 bases; J trimming: 3 bases; junction bases outside the gene matches: 3. The chain's CDR3 is CASSRGEEETQYF. In DNA form, the CDR3 reads TGTGCCAGCAGTCGGGGGGAGGAAGAGACCCAGTACTTC.

V is TRBV6-1 and J is TRBJ2-1; 7 bases fit TRBD2. The CDR3 loop spans 15 amino acids. Looked up from germline, CDR1 is MNHNS and CDR2 is SASEGT. V shed 5 bases and J 2 bases; nucleotides not matched to a gene: 6. The CDR3 reads CASSTAGLTYNEQFF. The CDR3 DNA reads as TGTGCCAGCAGTACAGCGGGGTTAACCTACAATGAGCAGTTCTTC.

The chain couples TRBV7-3 to TRBJ2-1; 8 bases are a match to TRBD1. CDR3 length: 13 amino acids. From germline, CDR1 is SGHTA and CDR2 FQGTGA. Trimming took 6 bases from V and 9 from J; bases not matched to a gene: 7. This CDR3 is CASRWTGRSEQFF. The CDR3 DNA sequence: TGTGCCAGCAGGTGGACAGGGAGGAGTGAGCAGTTCTTC.

The rearrangement links TRBV12-3 or TRBV12-4 to TRBJ2-1; no clear D. The CDR3 has 13 amino acids. V was clipped by 2 bases and J by 9 bases, with 11 bases between them. This CDR3 reads CASSLFSPPEQFF. The CDR3 nucleotides read TGTGCCAGCAGTTTATTTAGCCCACCTGAGCAGTTCTTC.

V is TRBV4-1 and J is TRBJ2-5; D gene ambiguous. The germline V and J ends were trimmed by 2 bases and 5 bases, with 12 bases remaining between them. The germline V gene encodes CDR1 MGHRA and CDR2 YSYEKL. The CDR3 spans 14 residues. CDR3: CASSQWVTIETQYF. In DNA, the CDR3 is TGCGCCAGCAGCCAATGGGTGACCATTGAGACCCAGTACTTC.

There are a few counts of this clonotype. The genes are TRBV2 and TRBJ2-1; D remains unclear. The CDR3 extends over 14 amino acids. Germline CDR1 and CDR2: SNHLY and FYNNEI. The V gene lost 4 bases and the J gene lost 0 bases, with 7 bases spanning the gap. CDR3 amino acids: CASSADSSYNEQFF. CDR3 DNA sequence: TGTGCCAGCAGTGCGGATAGCTCCTACAATGAGCAGTTCTTC.

Here the CDR3 DNA reads TGTGCCAGCAGTCTACGACCACCTGCGGCCGGTTTGAACACTGAAGCTTTCTTT. Residues: CASSLRPPAAGLNTEAFF. The V gene is TRBV6-2 or TRBV6-3, the J gene TRBJ1-1; D remains unclear. Germline CDR1 MNHEY, CDR2 SVGEGT. The CDR3 totals 18 residues. V was pared by 5 bases and J by 0 bases, with 22 bases between.

The chain is built from TRBV3-1 and TRBJ2-6, with D perhaps matching TRBD1 (6 bases). Germline CDR1 reads LGHDT; CDR2 reads YNNKEL (reference sequence). Trimming pared 3 bases from V and 4 bases from J, leaving 13 bases between. This CDR3 has 16 residues. DNA of the CDR3: TGTGCCAGCAGCCACTCAGGGGCGGCAGGGGCCAACGTCCTGACTTTC. Residues: CASSHSGAAGANVLTF. Combining the CDR3 with reference TRBV3-1 and TRBJ2-6 gives the whole variable domain DTAVSQTPKYLVTQMGNDKSIKCEQNLGHDTMYWYKQDSKKFLKIMFSYNNKELIINETVPNRFSPKSPDKAHLNLHINSLELGDSAVYFCASSHSGAAGANVLTFGAGSRLTVL.

This clonotype was counted between two and nine times. The V call is TRBV20-1, the J call TRBJ2-7, with 7 nucleotides matching TRBD1. The CDR3 runs to 12 residues. Per the germline V gene, CDR1 is DFQATT and CDR2 is SNEGSKA (reference sequence). The trim removed 7 bases at V and 3 bases at J, leaving 6 bases unmatched. The CDR3 DNA is TGCAGTGTAAGGGGGCAGAGCTACGAGCAGTACTTC. Its protein product is CSVRGQSYEQYF.

The DNA of the CDR3 is TGTGCCAGCAGCCACCGGACAGCGAGGACCGGGGAGCTGTTTTTT. Translation: CASSHRTARTGELFF. The chain recombines TRBV7-8 with TRBJ2-2, with D tentatively TRBD1 (6 bases). Germline V gene lookup returns CDR1 SGHVS and CDR2 FQNEAQ. V was clipped by 5 bases and J by 5 bases, with 15 bases between them. This CDR3 is 15 amino acids long.

This clonotype has only a few counts. This CDR3 reads CASSLGAGTVYNEQFF. The CDR3 DNA follows: TGTGCCAGCAGTTTAGGCGCCGGGACTGTGTACAATGAGCAGTTCTTC. The chain links TRBV12-3 or TRBV12-4 to TRBJ2-1; D is perhaps TRBD2 (6 bases). V gave up 1 base and J gave up 4 bases, with 14 bases separating them. This CDR3 comprises 16 residues.

The V and J genes are TRBV6-5 and TRBJ2-2; TRBD2 agrees at 10 bases. The CDR3 loop spans 17 amino acids. V trimming: 4 bases; J trimming: 0 bases; junction bases outside the gene matches: 5. Germline loops: CDR1 MNHEY, CDR2 SVGAGI. CDR3 nucleotide sequence: TGTGCCAGCAGTTTCTCTAGCGGGAGAGCGAACACCGGGGAGCTGTTTTTT. Encoded protein: CASSFSSGRANTGELFF.

The CDR3 loop is CASSLSRTGEAGYTF. The CDR3 nucleotides are TGTGCCAGCAGCTTATCCCGCACAGGAGAAGCAGGCTACACCTTC. The chain uses TRBV7-2 and TRBJ1-2, with D perhaps TRBD1 (5 bases). The CDR3 is 15 residues long. Trimming stripped 2 bases from V and 8 bases from J, with 18 bases between. Germline V gene lookup returns CDR1 SGHTA and CDR2 FQGNSA.

This clonotype was recorded a few times. The rearrangement uses TRBV29-1 and TRBJ2-5, with D perhaps matching TRBD1 (5 bases). The length of the CDR3 is 11 residues. Germline lookup yields CDR1 SQVTM and CDR2 ANQGSEA. V was shortened by 4 bases and J by 5 bases, with 8 bases between the two germline ends. The CDR3 region has the DNA TGCAGCGTTGCTCCAGGGGAGACCCAGTACTTC. Its translation: CSVAPGETQYF.

This clonotype was recorded a few times. The chain is built from TRBV10-3 and TRBJ2-2, with no clear D. Germline CDR1 reads ENHRY; CDR2 reads SYGVKD. The V and J ends lost 10 bases and 0 bases respectively, with 12 bases between them. The CDR3 sequence is 14 residues long. The CDR3 protein is CATADRANTGELFF. The CDR3 bases are TGTGCCACCGCTGATCGGGCGAACACCGGGGAGCTGTTTTTT.

This clonotype was counted only a few times. The chain joins TRBV5-1 to TRBJ2-3, with TRBD2 matching 11 bases. The CDR3 has 16 residues. CDR1 SGHRS and CDR2 YFSETQ come from the germline V gene. Losses at the gene ends were 1 base for V and 5 bases for J; bases not matched to a gene: 6. As DNA, the CDR3 is TGCGCCAGCAGCTTGCTGCTAGCGGGAGGAAAAGATACGCAGTATTTT. This gives the protein CASSLLLAGGKDTQYF.

This clonotype was counted a few times. The chain uses TRBV5-1 and TRBJ1-1; the D gene is possibly TRBD1 (5 bases). The germline V gene encodes CDR1 SGHRS and CDR2 YFSETQ. V lost 4 bases and J lost 1, with 11 bases in between. This CDR3 comprises 14 residues. The CDR3 here is CASSDSGQNTEAFF. CDR3 nucleotide sequence: TGCGCCAGCAGCGACTCCGGACAGAACACTGAAGCTTTCTTT.

The table lists this clonotype with a few counts. The chain couples TRBV20-1 to TRBJ2-7; 8 bases are shared with TRBD2. J lost 3 bases, V lost 5 bases, and 12 bases had no gene match. Looked up from germline, CDR1 is DFQATT and CDR2 is SNEGSKA (reference sequence). The length of the CDR3 is 15 residues. CDR3: CSAAAGTRADYEQYF. The CDR3 coding sequence is TGCAGTGCTGCAGCCGGGACTAGAGCTGACTACGAGCAGTACTTC.

This clonotype was seen at least ten times. This chain links TRBV7-6 with TRBJ2-3; D ambiguous. The germline V and J ends were trimmed by 1 base and 5 bases, with 4 bases remaining between them. CDR1 is SGHVS and CDR2 is FNYEAQ in the germline V gene. The length of the CDR3 is 12 residues. The CDR3 reads CASSLVGDTQYF. DNA of the CDR3: TGTGCCAGCAGCTTAGTGGGAGATACGCAGTATTTT. Complete variable domain (other parts from reference TRBV7-6 and TRBJ2-3): GAGVSQSPRYKVTKRGQDVALRCDPISGHVSLYWYRQALGQGPEFLTYFNYEAQQDKSGLPNDRFSAERPEGSISTLTIQRTEQRDSAMYRCASSLVGDTQYFGPGTRLTVL.

This clonotype was found a few times. The V and J genes are TRBV5-1 and TRBJ2-5; D might be TRBD1 (5 bases). The CDR3 extends over 14 amino acids. V dropped 4 bases and J dropped 5 bases, with 15 bases sitting between them. CDR1 is SGHRS and CDR2 is YFSETQ in the germline V gene. This chain's CDR3 is CASSVDTLGETQYF. As DNA, the CDR3 is TGCGCCAGCAGCGTGGACACCCTTGGGGAGACCCAGTACTTC.

The gene calls are TRBV5-1 and TRBJ2-7, with 8 nucleotides matching TRBD2. V lost 4 bases, J lost 4 bases, and 10 bases stayed unmatched. The CDR3 covers 15 residues. CDR1 SGHRS and CDR2 YFSETQ come from the germline V gene. CDR3 residues: CASSPISGGPYEQYF. The CDR3 nucleotides read TGCGCCAGCAGCCCCATCAGCGGGGGCCCTTACGAGCAGTACTTC.